This note documents a single T cell receptor beta chain sequence. Its antigen is undetermined. One entry per CDR3 protein, called by TCRdb with MiXCR from the reads. The data hold a few hundred thousand distinct CDR3 sequences, with roughly 21% observed a single time. This sample is part of a study of T cell repertoires in cytomegalovirus infection. Across the study: Public TCR beta signatures marked donors with CMV infection and the matching HLA.

The CDR3 runs to 14 residues. Trimming stripped 0 bases from V and 6 bases from J, with 8 bases between. Germline V gives CDR1 MGHRA, CDR2 YSYEKL. Findings of the study overall: HLA-C-restricted CMV clonotypes gave the most frequent clonotype in two of eight donors.

The clonotype originates from a human donor in good health (CMV status not recorded). Some clones in this sample may be carry-over from other donors' samples. The rearrangement links TRBV4-1 to TRBJ2-2; D unclear. The input for sequencing was cultured PBMCs, taken from culture after CMV antigen stimulation. CDR3: CASSQDRVAGELFF. CDR3 sequence (DNA): TGCGCCAGCAGCCAAGACCGGGTGGCCGGGGAGCTGTTTTTT.